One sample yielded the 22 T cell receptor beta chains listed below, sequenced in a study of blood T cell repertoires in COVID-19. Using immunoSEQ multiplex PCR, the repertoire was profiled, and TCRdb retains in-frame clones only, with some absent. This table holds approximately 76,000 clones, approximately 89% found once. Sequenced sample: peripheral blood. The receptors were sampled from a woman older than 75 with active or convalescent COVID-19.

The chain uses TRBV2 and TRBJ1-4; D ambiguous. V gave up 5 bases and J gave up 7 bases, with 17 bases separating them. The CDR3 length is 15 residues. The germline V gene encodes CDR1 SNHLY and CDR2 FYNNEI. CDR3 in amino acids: CASSSPDTLSEKLFF. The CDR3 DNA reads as TGTGCCAGCAGTTCACCCGATACATTAAGTGAAAAACTGTTTTTT.

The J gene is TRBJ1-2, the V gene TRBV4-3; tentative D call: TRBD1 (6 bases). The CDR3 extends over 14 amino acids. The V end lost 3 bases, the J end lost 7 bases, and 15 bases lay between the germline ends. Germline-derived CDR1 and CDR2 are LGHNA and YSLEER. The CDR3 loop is CASSQEQGIRGYTF. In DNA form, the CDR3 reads TGCGCCAGCAGCCAGGAACAGGGAATACGTGGCTACACCTTC.

Here the CDR3 reads CASSYLARLTGDSFF. CDR3 nucleotide sequence: TGTGCCAGCAGTTACCTGGCGCGGTTGACAGGGGACTCTTTCTTT. This chain connects TRBV6-2 or TRBV6-3 to TRBJ1-1; 8 bases agree with TRBD1. There are 15 residues in the CDR3. Germline CDR1 MNHEY, CDR2 SVGEGT. After removal of 2 bases from V and 12 bases from J, the junction contained 14 bases not matched to a gene.

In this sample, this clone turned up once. The chain's CDR3 is CSALSAPESEKLFF. CDR3 nucleotide sequence: TGCAGCGCCCTGTCCGCCCCGGAGAGTGAAAAACTGTTTTTT. This chain connects TRBV29-1 to TRBJ1-4; no clear D gene. CDR1 is SQVTM and CDR2 is ANQGSEA in the germline V gene. The CDR3 covers 14 residues. Trimming removed 7 bases from V and 7 bases from J, with 19 bases in between.

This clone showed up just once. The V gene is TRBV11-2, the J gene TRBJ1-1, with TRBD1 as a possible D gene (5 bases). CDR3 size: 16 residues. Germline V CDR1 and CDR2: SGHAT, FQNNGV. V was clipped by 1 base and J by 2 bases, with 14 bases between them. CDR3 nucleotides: TGTGCCAGCAGCTTAGGGGTGACAGAAATAAACACTGAAGCTTTCTTT. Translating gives CASSLGVTEINTEAFF. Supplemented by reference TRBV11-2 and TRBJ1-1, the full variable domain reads EAGVAQSPRYKIIEKRQSVAFWCNPISGHATLYWYQQILGQGPKLLIQFQNNGVVDDSQLPKDRFSAERLKGVDSTLKIQPAKLEDSAVYLCASSLGVTEINTEAFFGQGTRLTVV.

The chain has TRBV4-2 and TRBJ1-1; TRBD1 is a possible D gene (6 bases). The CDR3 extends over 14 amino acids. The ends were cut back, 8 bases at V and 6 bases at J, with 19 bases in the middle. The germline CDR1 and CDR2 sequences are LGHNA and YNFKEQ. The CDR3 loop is CASGKHYREPEAFF. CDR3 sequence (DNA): TGTGCCAGCGGCAAACATTACAGGGAGCCTGAAGCTTTCTTT.

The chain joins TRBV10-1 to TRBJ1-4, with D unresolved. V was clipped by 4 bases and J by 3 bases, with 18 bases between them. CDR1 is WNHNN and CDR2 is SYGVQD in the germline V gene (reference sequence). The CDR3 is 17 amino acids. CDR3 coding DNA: TGCGCCAGCAGTGCGGGTAATTGGGTCGGATCTAATGAAAAACTGTTTTTT. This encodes CASSAGNWVGSNEKLFF.

Here the CDR3 DNA reads TGTGCCATCTCCCCGAACTATGGCTACACCTTC. As protein: CAISPNYGYTF. The chain carries TRBV10-3 and TRBJ1-2; D not certain. Germline assignment: CDR1 ENHRY and CDR2 SYGVKD. This CDR3 region has 11 residues. Trimming cost V 8 bases and J 2 bases, with 6 bases left between them.

The CDR3 loop is CASSREMRVRNEQFF. DNA of the CDR3: TGCGCCAGCAGCCGTGAGATGAGGGTAAGGAATGAGCAGTTCTTC. This rearrangement joins TRBV4-3 to TRBJ2-1; a weak D match, TRBD2 (5 bases). The CDR3 spans 15 residues. V was pared by 4 bases and J by 7 bases, with 17 bases between. CDR1 is LGHNA, CDR2 YSLEER, per germline.

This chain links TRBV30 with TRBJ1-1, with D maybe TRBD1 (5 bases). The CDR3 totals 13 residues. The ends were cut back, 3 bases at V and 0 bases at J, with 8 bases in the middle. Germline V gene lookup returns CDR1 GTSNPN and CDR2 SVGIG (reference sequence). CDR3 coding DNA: TGTGCCTGGAGGGCGGACATGAACACTGAAGCTTTCTTT. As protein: CAWRADMNTEAFF.

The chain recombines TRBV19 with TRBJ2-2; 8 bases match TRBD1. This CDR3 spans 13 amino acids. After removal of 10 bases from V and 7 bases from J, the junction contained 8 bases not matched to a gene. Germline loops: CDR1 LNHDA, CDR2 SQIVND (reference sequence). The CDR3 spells CATQGQGIGELFF. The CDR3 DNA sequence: TGTGCCACCCAAGGACAGGGTATCGGGGAGCTGTTTTTT.

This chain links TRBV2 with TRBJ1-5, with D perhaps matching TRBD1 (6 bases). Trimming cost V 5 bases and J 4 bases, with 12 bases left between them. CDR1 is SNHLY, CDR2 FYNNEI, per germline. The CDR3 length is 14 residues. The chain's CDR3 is CASSFDRLNQPQHF. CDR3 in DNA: TGTGCCAGCAGTTTTGACAGGTTAAATCAGCCCCAGCATTTT.

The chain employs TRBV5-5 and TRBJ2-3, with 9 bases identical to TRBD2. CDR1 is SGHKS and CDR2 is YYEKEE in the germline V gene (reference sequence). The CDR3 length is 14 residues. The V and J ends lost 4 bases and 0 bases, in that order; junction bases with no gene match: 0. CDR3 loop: CASSTSGSTDTQYF. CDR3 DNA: TGTGCCAGCAGCACTAGCGGGAGCACAGATACGCAGTATTTT.

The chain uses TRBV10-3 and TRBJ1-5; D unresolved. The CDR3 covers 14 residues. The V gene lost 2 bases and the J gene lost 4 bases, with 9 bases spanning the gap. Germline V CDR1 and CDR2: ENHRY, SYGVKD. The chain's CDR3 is CAISENGKNQPQHF. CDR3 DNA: TGTGCCATCAGTGAGAACGGGAAAAATCAGCCCCAGCATTTT.

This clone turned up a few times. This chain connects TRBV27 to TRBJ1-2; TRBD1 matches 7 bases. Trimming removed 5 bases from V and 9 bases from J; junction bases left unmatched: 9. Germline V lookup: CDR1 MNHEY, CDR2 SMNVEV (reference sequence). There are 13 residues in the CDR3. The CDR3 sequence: CASSAQGIRSYTF. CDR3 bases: TGTGCCAGCAGTGCACAGGGGATTAGGAGCTACACCTTC.

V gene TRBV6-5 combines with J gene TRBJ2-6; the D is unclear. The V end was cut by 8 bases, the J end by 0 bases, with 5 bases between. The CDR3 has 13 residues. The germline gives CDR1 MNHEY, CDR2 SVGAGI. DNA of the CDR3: TGTGCCAGCCTGAGCTCTGGGGCCAACGTCCTGACTTTC. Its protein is CASLSSGANVLTF.

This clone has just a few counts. This chain's CDR3 is CASSYSRVANTGELFF. In DNA form, the CDR3 reads TGTGCCAGCAGTTATTCCCGGGTCGCGAACACCGGGGAGCTGTTTTTT. The gene calls are TRBV6-6 and TRBJ2-2; no firm D call. The germline V gene has CDR1 MNHNY and CDR2 SVGAGI (reference sequence). The CDR3 runs 16 residues. V lost 3 bases to trimming and J lost 0 bases, with 11 bases between them.

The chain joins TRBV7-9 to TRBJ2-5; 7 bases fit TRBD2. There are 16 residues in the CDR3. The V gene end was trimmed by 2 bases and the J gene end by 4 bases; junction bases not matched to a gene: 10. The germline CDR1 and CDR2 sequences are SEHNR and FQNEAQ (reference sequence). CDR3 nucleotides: TGTGCCAGCAGCTTACGCCTCCGGGAGGTAGGAGAGACCCAGTACTTC. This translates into CASSLRLREVGETQYF.

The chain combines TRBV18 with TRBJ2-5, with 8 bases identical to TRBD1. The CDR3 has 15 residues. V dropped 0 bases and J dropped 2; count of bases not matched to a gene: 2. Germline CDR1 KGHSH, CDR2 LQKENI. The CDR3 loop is CASSPPGQEQETQYF. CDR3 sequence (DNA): TGTGCCAGCTCACCACCGGGACAGGAACAAGAGACCCAGTACTTC.

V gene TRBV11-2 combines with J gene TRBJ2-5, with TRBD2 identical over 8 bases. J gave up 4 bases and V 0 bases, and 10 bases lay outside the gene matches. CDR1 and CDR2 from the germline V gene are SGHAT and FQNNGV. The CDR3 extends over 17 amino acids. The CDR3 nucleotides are TGTGCCAGCAGCTTAGATCGAGGGCTAGCGGGCGGAGAGACCCAGTACTTC. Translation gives CASSLDRGLAGGETQYF. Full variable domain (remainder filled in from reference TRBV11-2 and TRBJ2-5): EAGVAQSPRYKIIEKRQSVAFWCNPISGHATLYWYQQILGQGPKLLIQFQNNGVVDDSQLPKDRFSAERLKGVDSTLKIQPAKLEDSAVYLCASSLDRGLAGGETQYFGPGTRLLVL.

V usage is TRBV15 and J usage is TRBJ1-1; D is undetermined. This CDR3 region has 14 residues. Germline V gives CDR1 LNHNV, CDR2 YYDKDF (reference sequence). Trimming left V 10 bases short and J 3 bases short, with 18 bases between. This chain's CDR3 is CAKRLEEKDTEAFF. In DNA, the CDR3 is TGTGCCAAGAGACTGGAGGAAAAGGACACTGAAGCTTTCTTT.

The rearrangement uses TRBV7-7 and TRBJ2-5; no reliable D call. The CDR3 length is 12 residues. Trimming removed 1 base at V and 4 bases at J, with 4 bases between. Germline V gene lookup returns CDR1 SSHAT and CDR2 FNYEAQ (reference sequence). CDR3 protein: CASSLDRETQYF. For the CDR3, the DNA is TGTGCCAGCAGCTTAGACAGAGAGACCCAGTACTTC.